The 19 T cell receptor beta chains reported below all come from one sample, sequenced in a study of CD8+ T cells in alopecia areata. RNA extraction and reverse transcription yielded cDNA as sequencing template. Sequencing used immunoSEQ multiplex PCR; TCRdb keeps in-frame clones, though not all of them. The sample counts over 100,000 clones, none seen once; the ten largest own around a fifth. The sample consisted of lesional skin. These receptors all stem from a C3H/HeJ mouse with alopecia areata. For this strain, the MHC haplotype corresponds to H2-k.

This clone was detected a few times. Mouse gene names and germline throughout. Read data end 4 residues before the CDR3 end; the end is taken from the germline J gene. The V call is TRBV13-3, the J call TRBJ2-1; the match to TRBD2 covers 13 bases. The CDR3 consists of 15 residues. Germline V lookup: CDR1 NNHDY, CDR2 SYVADS. The CDR3 region is CASSRPGLGGAEQFF. CDR3 DNA (partial): TGTGCCAGCAGTCGACCGGGACTGGGGGGGGCT.

This clone has just a few counts. Each gene name is a mouse one. The read ends 4 residues early relative to the CDR3; the germline J gene fills the gap. The chain employs TRBV1 and TRBJ2-5; TRBD1 aligns across 11 bases. Germline V CDR1 and CDR2: NSQYPW, LRSPGD (reference sequence). The CDR3 length is 15 residues. The CDR3 spells CTCSASRDRGDTQYF. The sequenced part of the CDR3 DNA is TGCACCTGCAGTGCGTCCCGGGACAGGGGGGAC. Variable domain in full (rest from reference TRBV1 and TRBJ2-5): VTLLEQNPRWRLVPRGQAVNLRCILKNSQYPWMSWYQQDLQKQLQWLFTLRSPGDKEVKSLPGADYLATRVTDTELRLQVANMSQGRTLYCTCSASRDRGDTQYFGPGTRLLVL.

Note on this clone: Gene names and germline match the mouse. The CDR3 goes on 4 residues after the read ends, and that part is filled in from the germline J gene. The chain carries TRBV17 and TRBJ2-7; 11 nucleotides line up with TRBD1. The length of the CDR3 is 14 residues. CDR1 MNHDT and CDR2 YYDKIL come from the germline V gene. CDR3 amino acids: CASSLGQGAYEQYF. The CDR3 bases that were read are TGTGCTAGCAGCCTAGGACAGGGGGCATAT.

Concerning this clone: The listed genes are named as in mouse. From the germline J gene comes the end of the CDR3, since the read stops 4 residues before it. J is TRBJ2-5 and V is TRBV16, with D perhaps matching TRBD2 (5 bases). CDR3 length: 14 residues. The V end lost 3 bases, the J end lost 0 bases, and 7 bases lay between the germline ends. CDR1 SGHSA and CDR2 FRNQAP come from the germline V gene. The sequenced CDR3 bases are TGTGCAAGCAGCTTGGACTTTAACCAAGAC. Protein: CASSLDFNQD. The whole CDR3 protein is CASSLDFNQDTQYF. Full variable domain (outside the CDR3, taken from reference TRBV16 and TRBJ2-5): NAGVIQTPRHKVTGKGQEATLWCEPISGHSAVFWYRQTIVQGLEFLTYFRNQAPIDDSGMPKERFSAQMPNQSHSTLKIQSTQPQDSAVYLCASSLDFNQDTQYFGPGTRLLVL.

To note about this clone: Gene names are the mouse ones. With the read ending 4 residues before the CDR3 end, the germline J gene is used to fill in that end. The J gene is TRBJ1-1, the V gene TRBV13-3, with a tentative D call TRBD1 (5 bases). V lost 6 bases to trimming and J lost 4 bases, with 13 bases between them. This CDR3 is 13 amino acids long. Germline V CDR1 and CDR2: NNHDY, SYVADS. CDR3 DNA, as far as it was read: TGTGCCAGCACCTCCAGGGAGGGCACA. This encodes CASTSREGT. The complete CDR3 protein is CASTSREGTEVFF.

In this sample, this clone turned up a few times. Genes and germline come from the mouse. Coverage ceases 4 residues before the CDR3 finishes, and the germline J gene fills in the end. The V call is TRBV19, the J call TRBJ2-1; 7 bases line up with TRBD2. V shed 2 bases and J 3 bases; nucleotides not matched to a gene: 5. Germline V gene lookup returns CDR1 FNHDT and CDR2 SITEND (reference sequence). The CDR3 is 15 amino acids. CDR3 bases read: TGTGCCAGCAGTATCCTGACTGGGTCCTATGCT. Protein sequence: CASSILTGSYA. The entire CDR3 reads CASSILTGSYAEQFF. The entire variable domain, with the rest obtained from reference TRBV19 and TRBJ2-1, is as follows: GGIITQTPKFLIGQEGQKLTLKCQQNFNHDTMYWYRQDSGKGLRLIYYSITENDLQKGDLSEGYDASREKKSSFSLTVTSAQKNEMAVFLCASSILTGSYAEQFFGPGTRLTVL.

The table lists this clone with a few counts. Germline and genes here are mouse. The DNA read from the CDR3 is TGTGCCAGCAGTGAAGAGGACAGGGCGGGCACCGGG. Protein: CASSEEDRAGTG. The CDR3 in its entirety is CASSEEDRAGTGQLYF. V gene TRBV13-3 combines with J gene TRBJ2-2, with 8 bases that match TRBD1. Read coverage stops 4 residues before the CDR3 terminus; the germline J gene supplies the remainder. The J segment lost 4 bases and the V segment lost 2 bases, leaving 7 bases of the junction unmatched. From germline, CDR1 is NNHDY and CDR2 SYVADS. The CDR3 extends over 16 amino acids.

A few counts support this clone. The genes are named according to mouse. CDR3 DNA, as far as it was read: TGTGCCAGCAGTGATCCGACACCTAGCTCCTAT. The encoded protein is CASSDPTPSSY. Given in full, the CDR3 is CASSDPTPSSYEQYF. The chain combines TRBV13-1 with TRBJ2-7; D uncertain. The missing CDR3 end, 4 residues past where the read stops, is filled in from the germline J gene. The CDR3 loop spans 15 amino acids. Germline assignment: CDR1 NSHNY and CDR2 SYGAGN. Trimming removed 1 base from V and 0 bases from J, with 11 bases in between.

With respect to this clone: The genes and germline here are from mouse. The DNA ends 4 residues before the CDR3 does, and the rest of the CDR3 is filled in from the germline J gene. The chain has TRBV19 and TRBJ2-2, with a weak D call TRBD1 (5 bases). This CDR3 comprises 14 residues. The germline V gene encodes CDR1 FNHDT and CDR2 SITEND (reference sequence). The germline V and J ends were trimmed by 2 bases and 3 bases, with 8 bases remaining between them. This CDR3 reads CASSIGHHTGQLYF. Partial CDR3 DNA: TGTGCCAGCAGTATCGGACACCACACCGGG. Drawing the rest from reference TRBV19 and TRBJ2-2, the complete variable domain is GGIITQTPKFLIGQEGQKLTLKCQQNFNHDTMYWYRQDSGKGLRLIYYSITENDLQKGDLSEGYDASREKKSSFSLTVTSAQKNEMAVFLCASSIGHHTGQLYFGEGSKLTVL.

To note about this clone: Gene names are mouse gene names. The sequence runs out 4 residues before the end of the CDR3; the remainder is reconstructed from the germline J gene. This chain links TRBV1 with TRBJ2-7; 10 nucleotides match TRBD2. In germline, CDR1 is NSQYPW, CDR2 LRSPGD (reference sequence). J was trimmed by 2 bases and V by 3 bases; bases with no gene match: 4. The CDR3 runs 15 residues. Incomplete CDR3 DNA: TGCACCTGCAGTGCCCGGGACTGGGGACCCTAT. This sequence encodes CTCSARDWGPY. The whole CDR3 reads CTCSARDWGPYEQYF.

This clone was seen a few times. Gene names are mouse gene names. The read halts 4 residues ahead of the CDR3 end, with the missing end drawn from the germline J gene. This chain links TRBV13-3 with TRBJ2-1, with a tentative D call TRBD2 (6 bases). V lost 1 base and J lost 3, with 11 bases in between. Germline V CDR1 and CDR2: NNHDY, SYVADS. The CDR3 runs 15 residues. The CDR3 loop reads CASSDLGEVYAEQFF. The sequenced part of the CDR3 DNA is TGTGCCAGCAGTGATTTGGGGGAGGTCTATGCT.

A remark on this clone: There is a difference at residue 12 between the TCRdb protein and the DNA translation, so the protein given here was translated from the DNA. Mouse names are used for the genes. With the read ending 3 residues before the CDR3 end, the germline J gene is used to fill in that end. Other DNA sequences in this specimen translate into the identical CDR3. The rearrangement links TRBV1 to TRBJ1-6; D gene ambiguous. TRBJ1-6 is an ORF for which the function is uncertain. Per the germline V gene, CDR1 is NSQYPW and CDR2 is LRSPGD (reference sequence). The CDR3 spans 15 residues. Trimming pared 3 bases from V and 4 bases from J, leaving 10 bases between. The CDR3 loop is CTCSARQGYNSPLYF. Incomplete CDR3 DNA: TGCACCTGCAGTGCCAGACAAGGATATAATTCGCCC.

This clone was counted ten times or more. Gene names are the mouse ones. The read terminates 4 residues before the CDR3 end, so the remaining end is supplied by the germline J gene. The chain employs TRBV13-3 and TRBJ2-3, with 11 bases identical to TRBD2. V shed 5 bases and J 1 base; nucleotides not matched to a gene: 9. The CDR3 covers 17 residues. The germline gives CDR1 NNHDY, CDR2 SYVADS. CDR3 DNA (partial): TGTGCCAGCAGCCCCCGGGACTGGGGGATGCGTGCAGAA. Its translation: CASSPRDWGMRAE. The CDR3 as a whole reads CASSPRDWGMRAETLYF.

Only a few counts were recorded for this clone. Gene names follow the mouse nomenclature. With the read ending 4 residues before the CDR3 end, the germline J gene is used to fill in that end. The rearrangement links TRBV1 to TRBJ2-5; 10 positions match TRBD2. CDR3 length: 17 amino acids. In germline, CDR1 is NSQYPW, CDR2 LRSPGD (reference sequence). V dropped 0 bases and J dropped 2; count of bases not matched to a gene: 5. Here the CDR3 reads CTCSADQTGGVQDTQYF. The part of the CDR3 DNA that was read is TGCACCTGCAGTGCAGATCAAACTGGGGGGGTCCAAGAC.

This clone was found a few times. The germline and genes are mouse ones. Coverage ceases 4 residues before the CDR3 finishes, and the germline J gene fills in the end. The V and J genes are TRBV13-2 and TRBJ1-1; TRBD1 might be the D (6 bases). V was trimmed by 1 base and J by 1 base, leaving 8 bases between them. Germline loops: CDR1 NNHNN, CDR2 SYGAGS (reference sequence). There are 14 residues in the CDR3. The covered CDR3 bases are TGTGCCAGCGGTGATCCCAGGGGGAACACA. Residues: CASGDPRGNT. The CDR3 as a whole reads CASGDPRGNTEVFF.

Concerning this clone: Germline and genes: mouse. Sequencing ends 4 residues short of the CDR3 end; the germline J gene provides the rest. This chain uses TRBV13-3 with TRBJ1-2; no definite D call. The CDR3 contains 13 residues. Looked up from germline, CDR1 is NNHDY and CDR2 is SYVADS. The V gene lost 2 bases and the J gene lost 1 base, with 6 bases spanning the gap. This chain's CDR3 is CASSEGINSDYTF. Incomplete CDR3 DNA: TGTGCCAGCAGTGAAGGTATAAACTCC.

This clone was found a few times. Gene names refer to mouse genes. The DNA ends 4 residues before the CDR3 does, and the rest of the CDR3 is filled in from the germline J gene. The rearrangement links TRBV13-3 to TRBJ2-2, with D unclear. The CDR3 is 13 amino acids. From germline, CDR1 is NNHDY and CDR2 SYVADS. The ends were cut back, 0 bases at V and 4 bases at J, with 4 bases in the middle. CDR3 bases read: TGTGCCAGCAGTGATGTTAGCACCGGG. It codes for CASSDVSTG. The full CDR3 protein reads CASSDVSTGQLYF.

Notes on this clone: These gene names are mouse names. The DNA ends 4 residues before the CDR3 does, and the rest of the CDR3 is filled in from the germline J gene. This chain connects TRBV1 to TRBJ2-1; TRBD1 might be the D (5 bases). This CDR3 is built from 14 residues. Germline CDR1 reads NSQYPW; CDR2 reads LRSPGD (reference sequence). The sequenced CDR3 bases are TGCACCTGCAGTGCAACCAGGGAGGAGGCT. Protein sequence: CTCSATREEA. The full-length CDR3 reads as CTCSATREEAEQFF.

As concerns this clone: Genes here carry mouse names. The CDR3 end falls 4 residues outside the read, so it is completed with the germline J gene. The rearrangement uses TRBV19 and TRBJ1-1; perhaps TRBD1 as D (6 bases). The germline gives CDR1 FNHDT, CDR2 SITEND (reference sequence). The CDR3 runs 14 residues. CDR3 region: CASSNPHGTREVFF. Partial CDR3 DNA: TGTGCCAGCAGTAACCCACATGGGACAAGA.